The 30 T cell receptor beta chains in this list originate from one sample, sequenced in a study of patients and donors after allogeneic stem cell transplantation. One entry per CDR3 protein results from TCRdb running MiXCR on the RT-PCR reads. The table has 100,000 to 130,000 distinct CDR3 sequences, approximately 40% seen once. The sample taken for sequencing was blood, either unsorted or a sorted T cell fraction (not recorded which). The receptors stem from a human donor who was either an allogeneic HSCT recipient or a stem cell or donor lymphocyte infusion donor (not recorded which). It is not recorded whose cells these are; they may come from a transplant donor.

This clonotype was picked up a small number of times. The genes are TRBV7-6 and TRBJ1-2; 12 positions match TRBD1. V lost 5 bases, J lost 7 bases, and 8 bases stayed unmatched. CDR3 length: 15 residues. The V gene's germline CDR1 is SGHVS and CDR2 FNYEAQ. The CDR3 sequence: CASSLRDRGLGGYTF. The CDR3 DNA reads TGTGCCAGCAGCCTAAGGGACAGGGGGCTTGGTGGCTACACCTTC. Using reference TRBV7-6 and TRBJ1-2 for the parts outside the CDR3, the full variable domain is GAGVSQSPRYKVTKRGQDVALRCDPISGHVSLYWYRQALGQGPEFLTYFNYEAQQDKSGLPNDRFSAERPEGSISTLTIQRTEQRDSAMYRCASSLRDRGLGGYTFGSGTRLTVV.

A few counts support this clonotype. The V and J genes are TRBV12-3 or TRBV12-4 and TRBJ1-5; the match to TRBD1 covers 8 bases. The CDR3 is 14 residues long. With 7 bases clipped from V and 7 bases from J, the junction kept 9 bases outside the gene matches. This chain's CDR3 is CASTLDRANQPQHF. DNA for the CDR3: TGTGCCAGCACCTTGGACAGGGCGAACCAGCCCCAGCATTTT.

The chain joins TRBV12-3 or TRBV12-4 to TRBJ1-2; no clear D gene. Trimming pared 1 base from V and 0 bases from J, leaving 21 bases between. The CDR3 covers 19 residues. The CDR3: CASSLGSRTVKRSNYGYTF. CDR3 nucleotide sequence: TGTGCCAGCAGTTTAGGGAGTAGGACCGTCAAAAGATCTAACTATGGCTACACCTTC.

DNA for the CDR3: TGCGCCAGCAGCCAAGATCCTGGGGCTAGCGGGATCTACGAGCAGTACTTC. Protein: CASSQDPGASGIYEQYF. This chain joins TRBV4-3 and TRBJ2-7; TRBD2 matches at 9 bases. V was clipped by 0 bases and J by 3 bases; unmatched bases: 9. This CDR3 region has 17 residues. Per the germline V gene, CDR1 is LGHNA and CDR2 is YSLEER.

The rearrangement joins TRBV7-8 to TRBJ2-1; 7 bases match TRBD2. With V trimmed by 1 base and J by 12 bases, 15 bases remained unmatched. The CDR3 is made up of 16 amino acids. Germline CDR1 SGHVS, CDR2 FQNEAQ. The CDR3 nucleotides are TGTGCCAGCAGCTTAGAAGGCGGGAGTGCCCGCCGAGGGCAGTTCTTC. Amino acid sequence: CASSLEGGSARRGQFF.

This clonotype occurred many times. The V call is TRBV28, the J call TRBJ2-7, with unresolved D. V lost 0 bases to trimming and J lost 2 bases, with 2 bases between them. The V gene's germline CDR1 is MDHEN and CDR2 SYDVKM. The CDR3 is 12 amino acids. The CDR3 DNA follows: TGTGCCAGCAGTTTATGGCCCTACGAGCAGTACTTC. This sequence encodes CASSLWPYEQYF.

The table lists this clonotype with a few counts. As DNA, the CDR3 is TGCAGTACCGGGGACCAGGAATACAATGAGCAGTTCTTC. This translates into CSTGDQEYNEQFF. The chain has TRBV20-1 and TRBJ2-1, with D perhaps assigned TRBD1 or TRBD2 (5 bases each). V lost 8 bases and J 4 bases, leaving 15 bases between the germline ends. Germline CDR1 and CDR2: DFQATT and SNEGSKA (reference sequence). The CDR3 runs 13 residues.

The chain couples TRBV28 to TRBJ2-4; no reliable D call. Germline assignment: CDR1 MDHEN and CDR2 SYDVKM. Trimming took off 3 bases at V and 1 base at J, with 7 bases between the two ends. CDR3 length equals 14 residues. The CDR3 region is CASSFLQAKNIQYF. The DNA for the CDR3 is TGTGCCAGCAGTTTTTTACAGGCCAAAAACATTCAGTACTTC.

The CDR3 spells CATSPGVYRLNQPQHF. The CDR3 coding sequence is TGTGCCACCAGCCCCGGAGTCTACAGGTTGAATCAGCCCCAGCATTTT. The chain carries TRBV15 and TRBJ1-5; D is perhaps TRBD1 (5 bases). The V end lost 5 bases, the J end lost 4 bases, and 18 bases lay between the germline ends. The CDR3 covers 16 residues. Germline V CDR1 and CDR2: LNHNV, YYDKDF (reference sequence).

V usage is TRBV12-3 or TRBV12-4 and J usage is TRBJ1-2; 9 bases are a match to TRBD1. Unmatched junction bases numbered 8, after V lost 1 base and J lost 8 bases. This CDR3 comprises 15 residues. Written as DNA, the CDR3 is TGTGCCAGCAGTTTAGACAGGGGGCTGAATAAGGGCTACACCTTC. This translates into CASSLDRGLNKGYTF.

The chain has TRBV4-2 and TRBJ1-2; D unclear. This CDR3 comprises 14 residues. The germline CDR1 and CDR2 sequences are LGHNA and YNFKEQ. V lost 1 base and J 6 bases, leaving 12 bases between the germline ends. CDR3 in amino acids: CASSQGVEGDGYTF. The CDR3, as DNA: TGTGCCAGCAGCCAAGGGGTAGAAGGAGATGGCTACACCTTC.

The rearrangement links TRBV20-1 to TRBJ2-1, with 8 bases matching TRBD2. This CDR3 region has 14 residues. The J segment lost 5 bases and the V segment lost 1 base, leaving 4 bases of the junction unmatched. Germline CDR1 and CDR2: DFQATT and SNEGSKA (reference sequence). CDR3 region: CSARGSGSDNEQFF. CDR3 DNA sequence: TGCAGTGCTAGAGGGAGCGGGAGTGACAATGAGCAGTTCTTC.

This clonotype turned up a few times. The chain links TRBV27 to TRBJ1-5, with TRBD1 as a possible D gene (5 bases). Germline CDR1 reads MNHEY; CDR2 reads SMNVEV (reference sequence). The CDR3 consists of 14 residues. Trimming removed 5 bases from V and 6 bases from J, with 14 bases in between. The CDR3 nucleotides read TGTGCCAGCAGTGAGAGAGGGGTTGGTCAGCCCCAGCATTTT. As protein: CASSERGVGQPQHF.

The chain links TRBV11-3 to TRBJ2-3; TRBD2 might be the D (6 bases). The CDR3 totals 15 residues. V lost 1 base, J lost 2 bases, and 10 bases lay in between. From germline, CDR1 is SGHNT and CDR2 YENEEA. The CDR3 region is CASSLAGVPTDTQYF. The CDR3 DNA follows: TGTGCCAGCAGCTTAGCGGGGGTACCCACAGATACGCAGTATTTT.

This clonotype showed up just a few times. The chain uses TRBV27 and TRBJ2-2; possible D gene TRBD1, 5 bases. V was clipped by 9 bases and J by 0 bases, with 11 bases between them. The CDR3 covers 14 residues. Germline CDR1 is MNHEY and CDR2 is SMNVEV (reference sequence). DNA of the CDR3: TGTGCCAGTATCGACAGTTCGAACACCGGGGAGCTGTTTTTT. Translation gives CASIDSSNTGELFF.

This sequence joins TRBV28 and TRBJ2-7, with TRBD1 as a possible D gene (5 bases). Germline values: CDR1 MDHEN, CDR2 SYDVKM. V was trimmed by 7 bases and J by 6 bases, leaving 16 bases between them. This CDR3 spans 13 amino acids. The CDR3 region is CASKGPPYSEQYF. DNA for the CDR3: TGTGCCAGCAAGGGGCCCCCTTACTCCGAGCAGTACTTC.

The chain combines TRBV24-1 with TRBJ2-1; 7 nucleotides line up with TRBD2. The V segment lost 4 bases and the J segment 6 bases; nucleotides outside the gene matches: 8. CDR1 and CDR2 (germline): KGHDR, SFDVKD. The CDR3 has 15 amino acids. The CDR3 bases are TGTGCCACCAGTGAGGGGGGGACCTTAATCAATGAGCAGTTCTTC. Translating it yields CATSEGGTLINEQFF.

This clonotype has just a few counts. CDR3 protein: CASSENGDIQYF. CDR3 DNA sequence: TGTGCCAGCAGTGAGAATGGGGACATTCAGTACTTC. The chain joins TRBV28 to TRBJ2-4; D gene ambiguous. CDR3 length equals 12 residues. Germline values: CDR1 MDHEN, CDR2 SYDVKM. V was cut by 5 bases and J by 8 bases, with 10 bases left in between.

The chain uses TRBV4-3 and TRBJ2-7, with D possibly matching TRBD1 (6 bases). Trimming took off 0 bases at V and 3 bases at J, with 9 bases between the two ends. This CDR3 region has 14 residues. The V gene's germline CDR1 is LGHNA and CDR2 YSLEER. The CDR3 spells CASSQDRGHYEQYF. The DNA of the CDR3 is TGCGCCAGCAGCCAAGACCGGGGACACTACGAGCAGTACTTC.

The chain has TRBV7-2 and TRBJ2-1, with 15 bases lining up with TRBD2. V shed 3 bases and J 7 bases; nucleotides not matched to a gene: 7. The CDR3 extends over 17 amino acids. CDR1 SGHTA and CDR2 FQGNSA come from the germline V gene. CDR3 coding DNA: TGTGCCAGCAGCTTCACTGGGACTAGCGGGAGGCTAAATGAGCAGTTCTTC. Protein: CASSFTGTSGRLNEQFF.

This clonotype was counted between two and nine times. The chain combines TRBV15 with TRBJ2-7; 8 bases match TRBD2. CDR3 length equals 16 residues. V shed 3 bases, J shed 3 bases, and the junction held 10 bases outside the gene matches. From germline, CDR1 is LNHNV and CDR2 YYDKDF (reference sequence). The CDR3 spells CATSSGSGSHYYEQYF. The CDR3, as DNA: TGTGCCACCAGCAGTGGCAGCGGGAGCCACTACTACGAGCAGTACTTC.

This clonotype occurred many times. The gene calls are TRBV29-1 and TRBJ1-2; D is uncertain. The V end lost 4 bases, the J end lost 1 base, and 7 bases lay between the germline ends. Per the germline V gene, CDR1 is SQVTM and CDR2 is ANQGSEA. The CDR3 has 12 amino acids. CDR3 in amino acids: CSVVYSNYGYTF. As DNA, the CDR3 is TGCAGCGTTGTTTACAGTAACTATGGCTACACCTTC.

This clonotype occurred a few times. The chain joins TRBV30 to TRBJ2-2, with a possible D match to TRBD2 (6 bases). The V end was cut by 5 bases, the J end by 6 bases, with 7 bases between. The CDR3 length is 11 residues. From germline, CDR1 is GTSNPN and CDR2 SVGIG (reference sequence). The CDR3 coding sequence is TGTGCCTGGGGGGGGTCCGGGGAGCTGTTTTTT. Its translation is CAWGGSGELFF. Variable domain in full (rest from reference TRBV30 and TRBJ2-2): SQTIHQWPATLVQPVGSPLSLECTVEGTSNPNLYWYRQAAGRGLQLLFYSVGIGQISSEVPQNLSASRPQDRQFILSSKKLLLSDSGFYLCAWGGSGELFFGEGSRLTVL.

This clonotype was detected a few times. This chain joins TRBV7-2 and TRBJ2-4; D unclear. Germline values: CDR1 SGHTA, CDR2 FQGNSA. V lost 5 bases and J 6 bases, leaving 8 bases between the germline ends. CDR3 length: 12 amino acids. The CDR3 loop is CASSPPRNIQYF. Written as DNA, the CDR3 is TGTGCCAGCAGCCCCCCTCGAAACATTCAGTACTTC.

The chain has TRBV6-5 and TRBJ1-2; 10 bases line up with TRBD1. The CDR3 is made up of 13 amino acids. V gave up 7 bases and J gave up 2 bases; unmatched junction bases: 1. CDR1 is MNHEY and CDR2 is SVGAGI in the germline V gene. The CDR3 spells CASTGQGNYGYTF. The DNA for the CDR3 is TGTGCCAGCACGGGACAGGGGAACTATGGCTACACCTTC.

The rearrangement uses TRBV4-3 and TRBJ2-5; D is uncertain. Germline V gene lookup returns CDR1 LGHNA and CDR2 YSLEER. This CDR3 comprises 15 residues. V was clipped by 0 bases and J by 1 base, with 9 bases between them. CDR3 amino acids: CASSQDWQVQETQYF. DNA for the CDR3: TGCGCCAGCAGCCAAGATTGGCAGGTCCAAGAGACCCAGTACTTC.

This clonotype was detected only a few times. The V call is TRBV29-1, the J call TRBJ2-5, with 8 bases aligning to TRBD2. V lost 4 bases, J lost 4 bases, and 8 bases stayed unmatched. Germline CDR1 is SQVTM and CDR2 is ANQGSEA. CDR3 size: 14 residues. The CDR3 coding sequence is TGCAGCGTTGTAGTACCGGGACTAGGAGAGACCCAGTACTTC. Amino acid sequence: CSVVVPGLGETQYF.

This rearrangement joins TRBV6-2 or TRBV6-3 to TRBJ1-2; D ambiguous. Germline V gene sequence: CDR1 MNHEY, CDR2 SVGEGT. The V gene lost 5 bases and the J gene lost 6 bases, with 10 bases spanning the gap. This CDR3 is 12 amino acids long. The CDR3 DNA follows: TGTGCCAGCAGTCTAAGGACGGATGGCTACACCTTC. Amino acid sequence: CASSLRTDGYTF.

This clonotype was picked up a small number of times. This chain uses TRBV28 with TRBJ2-3; TRBD2 aligns across 7 bases. Per the germline V gene, CDR1 is MDHEN and CDR2 is SYDVKM. There are 14 residues in the CDR3. After removal of 2 bases from V and 9 bases from J, the junction contained 8 bases not matched to a gene. CDR3 protein: CASSLRREQRTQYF. DNA for the CDR3: TGTGCCAGCAGTTTACGGCGGGAGCAGCGCACGCAGTATTTT.

The chain has TRBV20-1 and TRBJ1-5, with D possibly being TRBD1 (5 bases). The V gene's germline CDR1 is DFQATT and CDR2 SNEGSKA (reference sequence). Trimming shortened V by 6 bases and J by 0 bases, and 9 bases separated the two germline ends. The CDR3 has 13 amino acids. CDR3: CSATTGSNQPQHF. CDR3 in DNA: TGCAGTGCCACCACAGGTAGCAATCAGCCCCAGCATTTT.